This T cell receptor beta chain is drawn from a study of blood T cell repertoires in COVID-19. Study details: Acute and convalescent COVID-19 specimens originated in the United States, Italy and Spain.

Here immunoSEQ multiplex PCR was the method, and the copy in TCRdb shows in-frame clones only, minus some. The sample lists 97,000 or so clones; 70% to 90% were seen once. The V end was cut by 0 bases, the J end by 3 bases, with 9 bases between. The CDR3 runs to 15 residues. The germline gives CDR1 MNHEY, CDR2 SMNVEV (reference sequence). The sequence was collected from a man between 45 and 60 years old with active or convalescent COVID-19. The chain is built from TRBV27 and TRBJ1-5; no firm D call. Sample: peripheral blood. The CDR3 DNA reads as TGTGCCAGCAGTTTATCCAGCGGGAACAATCAGCCCCAGCATTTT. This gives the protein CASSLSSGNNQPQHF.